This TCR beta chain emerged from a study of naive and memory T cell subsets (dated by TCRdb to about 2017). For context, the study as a whole: An open-source, UMI-based TCR alpha and beta sequencing pipeline was applied to sorted naive and memory peripheral blood T cell subsets. The results of the functional CMV T cell responses matched the IgG serology results in every case. RNA was DNase-treated and reverse transcribed with TCR constant-region primers, mostly using SuperScript III.

Points the paper makes about the study in general: A clonotype was defined as a single alpha or beta chain sequence rather than as a paired alpha/beta receptor. Naive repertoires, especially CD8, contained a few larger clonotypes, possibly memory cells re-expressing CD45RA. In both CD4 and CD8 cells, a rise in Gini index and a fall in Shannon and inverse Simpson diversity were observed from naive through CM, EM and EMRA. The repertoire findings for the naive and memory subsets could not be validated against a ground truth, as none was available. TCR abundance followed a power law whose exponent differed between naive and memory subsets but was consistent across the three individuals. Following error correction, more than 95% of naive TCR sequences occurred only once, which made naive abundance distributions much steeper than those of memory subsets. RNA-based TCR counts may be affected by expression changes linked to T cell activation and differentiation.

From the second PCR step onward, the TCR alpha chain libraries and the TCR beta chain libraries were amplified separately. Donor CMV status was determined by IFNgamma production from CD4+ T cells after overnight stimulation of fresh PBMCs with CMV viral lysate. Using Miltenyi beads, CD4 T cells were first positively selected, and CD8 T cells were then positively selected from the CD4-negative fraction. Cells stained for CD3, CD4, CD8, CD45RA, CD27 and a live/dead dye were sorted on a BD Aria II into four subsets by CD45RA and CD27. Blood came from a few healthy volunteers, each fractionated into CD4 and CD8 T cells and then into four differentiation subsets. Around 120 ml of peripheral blood was collected from each donor, and PBMC were isolated from the blood using Ficoll-Paque PLUS density-gradient centrifugation. Sorted cells were lysed in RLT buffer, and RNA was extracted with a Qiagen RNeasy kit and stored at -80°C.

The library was built by means of UMI-ligation and nested PCR. The beta constant-region primer was an equimolar mix of two oligonucleotides covering both TRBC1 and TRBC2. The ligated cDNA went through four rounds of PCR with nested alpha and beta constant-region primers together with the SP2 primer. A single-stranded oligonucleotide containing the SP2 primer and a 12-nucleotide UMI was joined to the 3' end of the cDNA by T4 RNA ligase 1. The ligation reaction was incubated at 16°C for about 18-24 hours. To avoid over-amplification, PCR2 was usually performed as a SYBR Green qPCR and halted once a predetermined threshold was reached. Agencourt AMPure XP magnetic beads were used for all purifications after the first. Libraries were quantified by Qubit and checked on a TapeStation, with a main peak expected near 650 bp. Pooled libraries were sequenced on an Illumina MiSeq with v2 2x251 paired-end kits, typically giving roughly 0.9-2.1 million reads per sample. Each sample's library went into the pool at approximately 4.2 nM, and about 5-7.5% PhiX was added to help with cluster recognition. The paper's processing steps were these. Decombinator assigned V and J genes to Demultiplexor-processed FASTQ reads by tag matching, allowing a single base-pair mismatch. UMIs were used by Collapsinator to correct both sequencing errors and frequency errors arising from PCR heterogeneity. TCRs were translated and CDR3s were extracted from the conserved cysteine to the FGXG phenylalanine by CDR3Translator, with non-productive sequences being flagged. Repertoires were subsampled to equal numbers of UMI-defined TCRs before Gini, Shannon entropy and inverse Simpson indices were calculated. Within the linear range, a power law was fitted by maximum likelihood to the distributions of clonotype abundance. For one naive CD8 sample, the pipeline and MIGEC produced similar UMI counts, unique TCR numbers and clonal distributions. In one analysis, naive TCRs that were also found in any memory subset of the same donor were excluded from the naive repertoire. A set of several thousand CMV-associated CDR3 sequences, compiled from VDJdb and a published dataset, was used to search the repertoires. TCRdb reran the public reads through fastp at Q25 and MiXCR, keeping productive beta chains. Here each entry gathers all rows of one CDR3 protein and keeps the most common genes and DNA. V and J calls and clone size were set by TCRdb, not the authors. The table for this sample lists some 82,000 distinct CDR3 sequences; about 11% of them were counted only once. The leading ten clones occupy more than 0.11% of the sample.

Comment on this clonotype: Its antigen has not been determined. The record has no base qualities; no much larger clone is one base away.

From its cysteine to its phenylalanine, the CDR3 spans 15 amino acids. Only the CDR3 part of the read is kept: 45 bases, read in frame from the first base. Ends trimmed: V by 6 bases, J by 7 bases; bases unmatched to a gene: 13. The V and J genes are TRBV12-3 or TRBV12-4 and TRBJ1-2; TRBD1 fits 8 bases in the junction. This TCR derives from a human donor in good health. The material sequenced was naive CD4+ T cells from blood. The cell subset or site label of this sample denotes: naive T cells, CD45RA high CD27+. The CDR3 reads CASSRRWTGNRGYTF. The bases read TGTGCCAGCAGCCGACGCTGGACAGGGAATCGTGGCTACACCTTC.